The rows below give T cell receptor beta chains drawn from one sample of a study of cytomegalovirus exposure and HLA in healthy donors. Measured with immunoSEQ multiplex PCR; TCRdb has only the in-frame clones, and not every one. This sample yields about 130,000 clones, of which 85% to 90% are seen a single time; about 6.7% belongs to the top ten. The sequencing sample was made of PBMCs. Receptors originate from a woman in her 30s in good health and CMV-seropositive. Both conserved end residues are part of each CDR3. Each record gives: CDR3 DNA, CDR3 protein, CDR3 length, J gene, D gene, V gene, clone size. The D gene is left open where the match is weak. Clone size is shown for a subset of rows, as once, few, many or a class of expanded clone.

CDR3 DNA: TGCGCCAGCAGCTTGGGGGCGGGGACCCCAGGAGAGACCCAGTACTTC
CDR3 protein: CASSLGAGTPGETQYF
CDR3 length: 16
J gene: TRBJ2-5
D gene: NA
V gene: TRBV5-1
clone size: NA

CDR3 DNA: TGCAGTGCCAGCAGGGGGATTGAGCAGTACTTC
CDR3 protein: CSASRGIEQYF
CDR3 length: 11
J gene: TRBJ2-7
D gene: TRBD1
V gene: TRBV20-1
clone size: NA

CDR3 DNA: TGTGCCAGCAGTCCGGGACAGGGTTACAATGAGCAGTTCTTC
CDR3 protein: CASSPGQGYNEQFF
CDR3 length: 14
J gene: TRBJ2-1
D gene: TRBD1
V gene: TRBV27
clone size: NA

CDR3 DNA: TGCGCCAGCAGCTTGGTTAGACAGGGACTCCAGAACACCGGGGAGCTGTTTTTT
CDR3 protein: CASSLVRQGLQNTGELFF
CDR3 length: 18
J gene: TRBJ2-2
D gene: NA
V gene: TRBV5-1
clone size: NA

CDR3 DNA: TGTGCCAGCAGTGTCAAGGTCGGGGAAAAACTGTTTTTT
CDR3 protein: CASSVKVGEKLFF
CDR3 length: 13
J gene: TRBJ1-4
D gene: NA
V gene: TRBV6-1
clone size: NA

CDR3 DNA: TGTGCCAGCACCCTCCAAGAGACCCAGTACTTC
CDR3 protein: CASTLQETQYF
CDR3 length: 11
J gene: TRBJ2-5
D gene: NA
V gene: TRBV28
clone size: NA

CDR3 DNA: TGTGCCAGTAGTATAGGGAGCGGCCCCTATGGCTACACCTTC
CDR3 protein: CASSIGSGPYGYTF
CDR3 length: 14
J gene: TRBJ1-2
D gene: NA
V gene: TRBV19
clone size: NA

CDR3 DNA: TGCGCCAGCAGCTTTACAGGGAGTGAGCAGTACTTC
CDR3 protein: CASSFTGSEQYF
CDR3 length: 12
J gene: TRBJ2-7
D gene: NA
V gene: TRBV5-1
clone size: NA

CDR3 DNA: TGCAGCGTTGAAGCTGCCGGGGGTGAAGCTTTCTTT
CDR3 protein: CSVEAAGGEAFF
CDR3 length: 12
J gene: TRBJ1-1
D gene: NA
V gene: TRBV29-1
clone size: NA

CDR3 DNA: TGTGCCAGCCCCCCCGCCGGGACAGGGGGCTCTATCGAGCAGTACTTC
CDR3 protein: CASPPAGTGGSIEQYF
CDR3 length: 16
J gene: TRBJ2-7
D gene: TRBD1
V gene: TRBV19
clone size: NA

CDR3 DNA: TGTGCCAGCAGCGTTAGCGGGAGCAGGGTCAATGAGCAGTTCTTC
CDR3 protein: CASSVSGSRVNEQFF
CDR3 length: 15
J gene: TRBJ2-1
D gene: TRBD2
V gene: TRBV9
clone size: NA

CDR3 DNA: TGTGCCAGTAGTATCGGGACAGGGCCCTACGAGCAGTACTTC
CDR3 protein: CASSIGTGPYEQYF
CDR3 length: 14
J gene: TRBJ2-7
D gene: TRBD1
V gene: TRBV19
clone size: NA

CDR3 DNA: TGTGCCAGCGGGAGGGCAGGGGGCGGGCACTTCAACGAGCAGTACTTC
CDR3 protein: CASGRAGGGHFNEQYF
CDR3 length: 16
J gene: TRBJ2-7
D gene: NA
V gene: TRBV7-9
clone size: NA

CDR3 DNA: TGCGCCAGCAGCTTGGGACTAGCGGGAACCAGCTCCTACAATGAGCAGTTCTTC
CDR3 protein: CASSLGLAGTSSYNEQFF
CDR3 length: 18
J gene: TRBJ2-1
D gene: TRBD2
V gene: TRBV5-1
clone size: NA

CDR3 DNA: TGTGCCAGCAGCTTAGAGGCGGGAGACTGGAATGAGCAGTTCTTC
CDR3 protein: CASSLEAGDWNEQFF
CDR3 length: 15
J gene: TRBJ2-1
D gene: TRBD2
V gene: TRBV11-2
clone size: NA

CDR3 DNA: TGTGCCAGCAGCGCGTATTCCTTAAGCTCCTACAATGAGCAGTTCTTC
CDR3 protein: CASSAYSLSSYNEQFF
CDR3 length: 16
J gene: TRBJ2-1
D gene: NA
V gene: TRBV5-6
clone size: NA

CDR3 DNA: TGTGCCAGCAGTGAATACAGGGATTCGGGCTACACCTTC
CDR3 protein: CASSEYRDSGYTF
CDR3 length: 13
J gene: TRBJ1-2
D gene: NA
V gene: TRBV6-1
clone size: once

CDR3 DNA: TGTGCCAGCAGTTTAAGAGCGGGGGGGCCAAGTGAGCAGTACTTC
CDR3 protein: CASSLRAGGPSEQYF
CDR3 length: 15
J gene: TRBJ2-7
D gene: TRBD2
V gene: TRBV27
clone size: once

CDR3 DNA: TGTGCCAGCAGCGCGGCCGAAGGGGGCAGGACCTACGAGCAGTACTTC
CDR3 protein: CASSAAEGGRTYEQYF
CDR3 length: 16
J gene: TRBJ2-7
D gene: TRBD1
V gene: TRBV9
clone size: NA

CDR3 DNA: TGTGCCAGCAGTGAACTAGCGGGAGACAGCACCGGGGAGCTGTTTTTT
CDR3 protein: CASSELAGDSTGELFF
CDR3 length: 16
J gene: TRBJ2-2
D gene: TRBD2
V gene: TRBV6-1
clone size: NA

CDR3 DNA: TGTGCCAGCAGCTCTCGACTAGCGGGTTACAATGAGCAGTTCTTC
CDR3 protein: CASSSRLAGYNEQFF
CDR3 length: 15
J gene: TRBJ2-1
D gene: TRBD2
V gene: TRBV7-8
clone size: NA

CDR3 DNA: TGTGCCAGCAGGAGCGCGGGTAGTAGCAATCAGCCCCAGCATTTT
CDR3 protein: CASRSAGSSNQPQHF
CDR3 length: 15
J gene: TRBJ1-5
D gene: NA
V gene: TRBV28
clone size: NA

CDR3 DNA: TGTGCCAGTACCCCTGGACAGGGAACCTACGAGCAGTACTTC
CDR3 protein: CASTPGQGTYEQYF
CDR3 length: 14
J gene: TRBJ2-7
D gene: TRBD1
V gene: TRBV19
clone size: NA

CDR3 DNA: TGCGCCAGCAGCACCGGACAGGGACGTACTGAAGCTTTCTTT
CDR3 protein: CASSTGQGRTEAFF
CDR3 length: 14
J gene: TRBJ1-1
D gene: TRBD1
V gene: TRBV5-1
clone size: NA

CDR3 DNA: TGTGCCAGTACCCCAGGGGGGCTGAACACCGGGGAGCTGTTTTTT
CDR3 protein: CASTPGGLNTGELFF
CDR3 length: 15
J gene: TRBJ2-2
D gene: NA
V gene: TRBV19
clone size: NA

CDR3 DNA: TGTGCCGGCGGTTTAGCGGGAGTAACCGGGGAGCTGTTTTTT
CDR3 protein: CAGGLAGVTGELFF
CDR3 length: 14
J gene: TRBJ2-2
D gene: TRBD2
V gene: TRBV6-1
clone size: NA

CDR3 DNA: TGTGCCAGCATTAATAGCGGGGGCCAGATCTATGAGCAGTTCTTC
CDR3 protein: CASINSGGQIYEQFF
CDR3 length: 15
J gene: TRBJ2-1
D gene: TRBD2
V gene: TRBV6-6
clone size: NA

CDR3 DNA: TGTGCCAGCAGCCACACAGGGGGCACTGAAGCTTTCTTT
CDR3 protein: CASSHTGGTEAFF
CDR3 length: 13
J gene: TRBJ1-1
D gene: TRBD1
V gene: TRBV14
clone size: once

CDR3 DNA: TGTGCCAGCTTGCATAGCGGGGTCGCGAACACCGGGGAGCTGTTTTTT
CDR3 protein: CASLHSGVANTGELFF
CDR3 length: 16
J gene: TRBJ2-2
D gene: TRBD2
V gene: TRBV11-2
clone size: NA

CDR3 DNA: TGTGCCAGCAGCTTGGGAGGTTCAAGGACTGAAGCTTTCTTT
CDR3 protein: CASSLGGSRTEAFF
CDR3 length: 14
J gene: TRBJ1-1
D gene: NA
V gene: TRBV7-9
clone size: few

CDR3 DNA: TGTGCCAGCAGCTTGGTGGCAGGGATGGGGACAGATACGCAGTATTTT
CDR3 protein: CASSLVAGMGTDTQYF
CDR3 length: 16
J gene: TRBJ2-3
D gene: NA
V gene: TRBV5-8
clone size: once

CDR3 DNA: TGCGCCAGCAGCCAATGGACAGGCGGCTCCTACGAGCAGTACTTC
CDR3 protein: CASSQWTGGSYEQYF
CDR3 length: 15
J gene: TRBJ2-7
D gene: TRBD1
V gene: TRBV4-1
clone size: NA

CDR3 DNA: TGTGCCAGCAGTTTAGGGGCTCAGCCCCAGCATTTT
CDR3 protein: CASSLGAQPQHF
CDR3 length: 12
J gene: TRBJ1-5
D gene: NA
V gene: TRBV25-1
clone size: NA

CDR3 DNA: TGTGCCAGCAGCTCTTACCGACAGGGTCCTGCAACCCGTCAGCCCCAGCATTTT
CDR3 protein: CASSSYRQGPATRQPQHF
CDR3 length: 18
J gene: TRBJ1-5
D gene: TRBD1
V gene: TRBV7-8
clone size: NA

CDR3 DNA: TGTGCCTTACGACACCCCCAAAACTATGGCTACACCTTC
CDR3 protein: CALRHPQNYGYTF
CDR3 length: 13
J gene: TRBJ1-2
D gene: NA
V gene: TRBV28
clone size: NA

CDR3 DNA: TGTGCCATCAGAAAACTAGCGGGCCCCGGAAATACGCAGTATTTT
CDR3 protein: CAIRKLAGPGNTQYF
CDR3 length: 15
J gene: TRBJ2-3
D gene: TRBD2
V gene: TRBV10-3
clone size: NA

CDR3 DNA: TGTGCCAGCAGACCTGACAGGGCCCGAACCGGCAATCAGCCCCAGCATTTT
CDR3 protein: CASRPDRARTGNQPQHF
CDR3 length: 17
J gene: TRBJ1-5
D gene: TRBD1
V gene: TRBV28
clone size: NA

CDR3 DNA: TGTGCCAGCAGCCCCCGGACTAGCGGATTCTACGAGCAGTACTTC
CDR3 protein: CASSPRTSGFYEQYF
CDR3 length: 15
J gene: TRBJ2-7
D gene: TRBD2
V gene: TRBV9
clone size: few

CDR3 DNA: TGTGCCACCAGCAGAGATCCCCCGACAGGGTACAATTCACCCCTCCACTTT
CDR3 protein: CATSRDPPTGYNSPLHF
CDR3 length: 17
J gene: TRBJ1-6
D gene: TRBD1
V gene: TRBV15
clone size: once

CDR3 DNA: TGTGCCAGCGGACTAGCGGGGTCCTACGAGCAGTACTTC
CDR3 protein: CASGLAGSYEQYF
CDR3 length: 13
J gene: TRBJ2-7
D gene: TRBD2
V gene: TRBV7-2
clone size: NA

CDR3 DNA: TGTGCCACCAGCAGAGATACAAAGCGGGGGAGCTCCTACGAGCAGTACTTC
CDR3 protein: CATSRDTKRGSSYEQYF
CDR3 length: 17
J gene: TRBJ2-7
D gene: TRBD2
V gene: TRBV15
clone size: NA

CDR3 DNA: TGTGCCAGCAGCTTGGCCGTACTAGCGGGGGAAGGGAATGAGCAGTTCTTC
CDR3 protein: CASSLAVLAGEGNEQFF
CDR3 length: 17
J gene: TRBJ2-1
D gene: TRBD2
V gene: TRBV5-4
clone size: NA

CDR3 DNA: TGTGCCAGCAGACGTTATGTTGGCGGTGGCGGGGAGCTGTTTTTT
CDR3 protein: CASRRYVGGGGELFF
CDR3 length: 15
J gene: TRBJ2-2
D gene: NA
V gene: TRBV5-8
clone size: once

CDR3 DNA: TGTGCCAGCAGCCAGGTACTAGGTTCGAATGTATACGAGCAGTACTTC
CDR3 protein: CASSQVLGSNVYEQYF
CDR3 length: 16
J gene: TRBJ2-7
D gene: NA
V gene: TRBV4-2
clone size: NA

CDR3 DNA: TGCGCCAGCAGCCGGGACCCCGGGACAGGGAGCACTGAAGCTTTCTTT
CDR3 protein: CASSRDPGTGSTEAFF
CDR3 length: 16
J gene: TRBJ1-1
D gene: TRBD1
V gene: TRBV5-1
clone size: NA

CDR3 DNA: TGTGCCAGCTCACCAACGGGAACCCAGTACTTC
CDR3 protein: CASSPTGTQYF
CDR3 length: 11
J gene: TRBJ2-5
D gene: NA
V gene: TRBV18
clone size: once

CDR3 DNA: TGTGCCAGCAGTTCCCAGCCTCGGGACACGGGTCGGACTTTCTTT
CDR3 protein: CASSSQPRDTGRTFF
CDR3 length: 15
J gene: TRBJ1-1
D gene: NA
V gene: TRBV28
clone size: NA

CDR3 DNA: TGTGCCAGCAGTGACCCGGGACAGCGGATCGTGCCCCAGCATTTT
CDR3 protein: CASSDPGQRIVPQHF
CDR3 length: 15
J gene: TRBJ1-5
D gene: TRBD1
V gene: TRBV2
clone size: few

CDR3 DNA: TGTGCCAGCAGCTTGGATAACAATGAGCAGTTCTTC
CDR3 protein: CASSLDNNEQFF
CDR3 length: 12
J gene: TRBJ2-1
D gene: NA
V gene: TRBV5-4
clone size: NA

CDR3 DNA: TGTGCCAGCAGCCATGAACGGGGGGGCACAGATACGCAGTATTTT
CDR3 protein: CASSHERGGTDTQYF
CDR3 length: 15
J gene: TRBJ2-3
D gene: TRBD2
V gene: TRBV4-2
clone size: NA

CDR3 DNA: TGTGCCAGCAGTTACGGGGGGGCGTCTGAACGTGAAGCTTTCTTT
CDR3 protein: CASSYGGASEREAFF
CDR3 length: 15
J gene: TRBJ1-1
D gene: NA
V gene: TRBV6-5
clone size: once

CDR3 DNA: TGTGCCAGCAGTACAGGGACGGGACTAGCGGGGCAGTACTTC
CDR3 protein: CASSTGTGLAGQYF
CDR3 length: 14
J gene: TRBJ2-7
D gene: TRBD2
V gene: TRBV6-5
clone size: NA

CDR3 DNA: TGTGCCAGAAGCCCGGGAATCAACAATGAGCAGTTCTTC
CDR3 protein: CARSPGINNEQFF
CDR3 length: 13
J gene: TRBJ2-1
D gene: NA
V gene: TRBV5-3
clone size: NA

CDR3 DNA: TGTGCCAGCAGTTTATGGGTTAGGACACGGAGCTCCTACGAGCAGTACTTC
CDR3 protein: CASSLWVRTRSSYEQYF
CDR3 length: 17
J gene: TRBJ2-7
D gene: NA
V gene: TRBV28
clone size: NA

CDR3 DNA: TGTGCCAGCAGTGAAGGTGGGGCCAGCTCCTACGAGCAGTACTTC
CDR3 protein: CASSEGGASSYEQYF
CDR3 length: 15
J gene: TRBJ2-7
D gene: NA
V gene: TRBV2
clone size: NA

CDR3 DNA: TGTGCCAGCAGGCACAGGGGGCCTAATGAAAAACTGTTTTTT
CDR3 protein: CASRHRGPNEKLFF
CDR3 length: 14
J gene: TRBJ1-4
D gene: TRBD1
V gene: TRBV6-4
clone size: NA

CDR3 DNA: TGTGCCAGCAGTCTCCTGGGGGCAGTTCGCGAAAAACTGTTTTTT
CDR3 protein: CASSLLGAVREKLFF
CDR3 length: 15
J gene: TRBJ1-4
D gene: NA
V gene: TRBV28
clone size: NA